This passage covers 29 T cell receptor beta chains from one sample sequenced in a study of shared clonotypes between healthy human individuals. Repertoires were generated with immunoSEQ multiplex PCR, while TCRdb's copy carries only in-frame clones and drops some. The repertoire has fewer than 850,000 clones, less than 95% of them found once; the top ten carry 34%. The sequenced sample was memory CD8+ T cells from PBMCs. Subset defined: CD45RO+ cells pooled with CCR7-negative TemRA cells. The receptors stem from a man between 18 and 35 years old in good health. Some clones in this sample may be carry-over from other donors' samples.

The chain employs TRBV15 and TRBJ2-3, with D tentatively TRBD2 (6 bases). CDR1 is LNHNV, CDR2 YYDKDF, per germline (reference sequence). The ends were cut back, 5 bases at V and 0 bases at J, with 12 bases in the middle. The CDR3 totals 15 residues. The CDR3 loop is CATSEGGRSTDTQYF. Written as DNA, the CDR3 is TGTGCCACCAGCGAGGGAGGAAGAAGCACAGATACGCAGTATTTT.

This chain joins TRBV14 and TRBJ1-4; no firm D call. Germline assignment: CDR1 SGHDN and CDR2 FVKESK. Trimming took off 4 bases at V and 2 bases at J, with 14 bases between the two ends. The length of the CDR3 is 16 residues. In DNA form, the CDR3 reads TGTGCCAGCAGCCCCCCTAGAATGCTTACTAATGAAAAACTGTTTTTT. This codes for CASSPPRMLTNEKLFF.

The chain carries TRBV7-3 and TRBJ2-3; possibly TRBD1 for D (6 bases). Trimming pared 0 bases from V and 6 bases from J, leaving 13 bases between. CDR3 length: 15 residues. Germline CDR1 is SGHTA and CDR2 is FQGTGA. DNA of the CDR3: TGTGCCAGCAGCTTAACGTTACAGGGCTCCGATACGCAGTATTTT. As protein: CASSLTLQGSDTQYF. The whole variable domain, remainder taken from reference TRBV7-3 and TRBJ2-3, is GAGVSQTPSNKVTEKGKYVELRCDPISGHTALYWYRQSLGQGPEFLIYFQGTGAADDSGLPNDRFFAVRPEGSVSTLKIQRTERGDSAVYLCASSLTLQGSDTQYFGPGTRLTVL.

This sequence joins TRBV4-2 and TRBJ2-4; D unclear. The length of the CDR3 is 17 residues. Looked up from germline, CDR1 is LGHNA and CDR2 is YNFKEQ. V was trimmed by 3 bases and J by 0 bases, leaving 15 bases between them. The CDR3 spells CASSHDTPWKAKNIQYF. The CDR3 DNA follows: TGTGCCAGCAGCCATGATACTCCGTGGAAAGCCAAAAACATTCAGTACTTC.

This chain connects TRBV5-1 to TRBJ2-2; no clear D gene. The V gene lost 1 base and the J gene lost 6 bases, with 4 bases spanning the gap. This CDR3 spans 12 amino acids. Germline loops: CDR1 SGHRS, CDR2 YFSETQ. The CDR3: CASSLIAGELFF. As DNA, the CDR3 is TGCGCCAGCAGCTTGATTGCCGGGGAGCTGTTTTTT.

This chain links TRBV10-2 with TRBJ1-5; no clear D. The germline V gene has CDR1 WSHSY and CDR2 SAAADI. Trimming took 2 bases from V and 6 from J, leaving 8 bases between them. The CDR3 extends over 13 amino acids. CDR3 loop: CASSEMGTQPQHF. The CDR3 region has the DNA TGCGCCAGCAGTGAGATGGGTACTCAGCCCCAGCATTTT.

The chain joins TRBV4-2 to TRBJ2-1; no definite D call. CDR1 is LGHNA and CDR2 is YNFKEQ in the germline V gene. This CDR3 has 17 residues. Trimming removed 3 bases at V and 0 bases at J, with 15 bases between. CDR3 amino acids: CASSQPHYEGSYNEQFF. The CDR3 DNA is TGTGCCAGCAGCCAGCCGCATTACGAAGGCTCCTACAATGAGCAGTTCTTC.

The rearrangement joins TRBV7-9 to TRBJ1-1; D is ambiguous. This CDR3 spans 14 amino acids. V gave up 1 base and J gave up 1 base, with 7 bases separating them. Germline V lookup: CDR1 SEHNR, CDR2 FQNEAQ (reference sequence). CDR3 DNA: TGTGCCAGCAGCTTAGTTAGCTGGAACACTGAAGCTTTCTTT. This encodes CASSLVSWNTEAFF.

The chain is built from TRBV19 and TRBJ1-1; no clear D. The germline V and J ends were trimmed by 5 bases and 1 base, with 8 bases remaining between them. Per germline, CDR1 LNHDA and CDR2 SQIVND (reference sequence). CDR3 length: 13 amino acids. Written as DNA, the CDR3 is TGTGCCAGTAGTTCGGACGGGAACACTGAAGCTTTCTTT. This codes for CASSSDGNTEAFF.

The CDR3 loop is CASSTTGGTYEQYF. In nucleotides, the CDR3 is TGTGCCAGCTCCACGACCGGGGGAACCTACGAGCAGTACTTC. This sequence joins TRBV13 and TRBJ2-7; D possibly corresponds to TRBD2 (6 bases). Trimming left V 8 bases short and J 2 bases short, with 16 bases between. Germline CDR1 is PRHDT and CDR2 is FYEKMQ (reference sequence). This CDR3 is built from 14 residues. Using reference TRBV13 and TRBJ2-7 for the parts outside the CDR3, the full variable domain is AAGVIQSPRHLIKEKRETATLKCYPIPRHDTVYWYQQGPGQDPQFLISFYEKMQSDKGSIPDRFSAQQFSDYHSELNMSSLELGDSALYFCASSTTGGTYEQYFGPGTRLTVT.

The chain uses TRBV11-2 and TRBJ2-3; D is uncertain. Trimming left V 5 bases short and J 1 base short, with 10 bases between. The CDR3 length is 14 residues. The germline gives CDR1 SGHAT, CDR2 FQNNGV. The DNA of the CDR3 is TGTGCCAGCAGCCAACCTTACGGCACAGATACGCAGTATTTT. It encodes CASSQPYGTDTQYF.

The V call is TRBV7-6, the J call TRBJ2-7, with TRBD1 matching over 7 bases. This CDR3 is 14 amino acids long. From germline, CDR1 is SGHVS and CDR2 FNYEAQ. Trimming removed 5 bases from V and 3 bases from J; junction bases left unmatched: 7. The DNA of the CDR3 is TGTGCCAGCAGCCCACCGACAGGGAGCTACGAGCAGTACTTC. It codes for CASSPPTGSYEQYF.

The rearrangement links TRBV9 to TRBJ1-2, with D maybe TRBD1 (5 bases). The V end was cut by 7 bases, the J end by 2 bases, with 12 bases between. Looked up from germline, CDR1 is SGDLS and CDR2 is YYNGEE. The CDR3 is 13 residues long. CDR3 residues: CASVGGQNYGYTF. The CDR3 DNA follows: TGTGCCAGCGTCGGCGGACAAAACTATGGCTACACCTTC.

The CDR3 loop reads CASSISGTQSYEQYF. DNA of the CDR3: TGTGCCAGTAGTATATCCGGGACCCAAAGCTACGAGCAGTACTTC. The chain couples TRBV19 to TRBJ2-7, with D perhaps matching TRBD1 or TRBD2 (5 bases each). Germline values: CDR1 LNHDA, CDR2 SQIVND (reference sequence). V was shortened by 2 bases and J by 3 bases, with 14 bases between the two germline ends. The CDR3 has 15 amino acids.

The chain uses TRBV7-9 and TRBJ1-4; possibly TRBD1 for D (6 bases). CDR3 length: 15 residues. V was trimmed by 1 base and J by 8 bases, leaving 14 bases between them. Per the germline V gene, CDR1 is SEHNR and CDR2 is FQNEAQ (reference sequence). The CDR3 region is CASSLVAGRGEKLFF. As DNA, the CDR3 is TGTGCCAGCAGCTTAGTTGCGGGCAGGGGCGAAAAACTGTTTTTT. Filled out from reference TRBV7-9 and TRBJ1-4, the complete variable domain reads DTGVSQNPRHKITKRGQNVTFRCDPISEHNRLYWYRQTLGQGPEFLTYFQNEAQLEKSRLLSDRFSAERPKGSFSTLEIQRTEQGDSAMYLCASSLVAGRGEKLFFGSGTQLSVL.

The chain employs TRBV27 and TRBJ2-1; 12 bases align to TRBD2. Germline V CDR1 and CDR2: MNHEY, SMNVEV (reference sequence). The CDR3 has 16 amino acids. Unmatched junction bases numbered 14, after V lost 8 bases and J lost 9 bases. Here the CDR3 DNA reads TGTGCCAGCCAAGAGTTCGGGACTAGCGGGTTCCTTGAGCAGTTCTTC. Protein: CASQEFGTSGFLEQFF.

This clone appeared once. The CDR3 region has the DNA TGCAGCGCTCGGACTAGCGGGATAGTCACCGGGGAGCTGTTTTTT. This codes for CSARTSGIVTGELFF. V is TRBV29-1 and J is TRBJ2-2, with 12 bases matching TRBD2. Trimming at V came to 7 bases and at J to 4 bases, leaving 7 bases not matched to a gene. Germline CDR1 and CDR2: SQVTM and ANQGSEA. The CDR3 consists of 15 residues.

This sequence joins TRBV30 and TRBJ2-6; D not certain. The CDR3 consists of 18 residues. CDR1 is GTSNPN and CDR2 is SVGIG in the germline V gene (reference sequence). Trimming left V 2 bases short and J 1 base short, with 18 bases between. The CDR3 DNA sequence: TGTGCCTGGAGTTCACCTTGGGCGAAAAGGTCTGGGGCCAACGTCCTGACTTTC. The encoded protein is CAWSSPWAKRSGANVLTF.

The V gene is TRBV28, the J gene TRBJ1-1; D remains unclear. Between the trimmed V and J ends, which lost 5 bases and 1 base, there was a span of 23 bases. Germline V lookup: CDR1 MDHEN, CDR2 SYDVKM. This CDR3 is built from 18 residues. This chain's CDR3 is CASSPPQSPAWGNTEAFF. The CDR3, as DNA: TGTGCCAGCAGTCCACCCCAATCTCCCGCTTGGGGGAACACTGAAGCTTTCTTT.

The genes are TRBV19 and TRBJ2-7; no definite D call. Trimming stripped 4 bases from V and 3 bases from J, with 19 bases between. There are 16 residues in the CDR3. The germline V gene has CDR1 LNHDA and CDR2 SQIVND (reference sequence). The CDR3 DNA sequence: TGTGCCAGTAGTACCCTCGTGCGGTTCTCAGTCTACGAGCAGTACTTC. It yields the protein CASSTLVRFSVYEQYF.

V and J are TRBV6-1 and TRBJ2-7, with D perhaps TRBD1 (6 bases). Germline CDR1 is MNHNS and CDR2 is SASEGT. V was cut by 6 bases and J by 5 bases, with 14 bases left in between. The CDR3 loop spans 13 amino acids. CDR3 in amino acids: CASRGAPHHEQYF. The CDR3 bases are TGTGCCAGCAGGGGGGCTCCCCATCACGAGCAGTACTTC.

Ten or more counts support this clone. The V and J genes are TRBV30 and TRBJ2-1; D call uncertain. V dropped 0 bases and J dropped 10 bases, with 13 bases sitting between them. CDR1 is GTSNPN, CDR2 SVGIG, per germline (reference sequence). The CDR3 is 13 residues long. CDR3 DNA: TGTGCCTGGAGTGTTACCCGCTTAGGGGAGCAGTTCTTC. Protein sequence: CAWSVTRLGEQFF.

This sequence joins TRBV15 and TRBJ2-1; possibly TRBD1 for D (5 bases). V lost 3 bases to trimming and J lost 9 bases, with 15 bases between them. CDR1 and CDR2 (germline): LNHNV, YYDKDF (reference sequence). The CDR3 loop spans 14 amino acids. CDR3 nucleotides: TGTGCCACCAGCAGTTGGGCGGCTAGGGGTGAGCAGTTCTTC. Protein sequence: CATSSWAARGEQFF.

The chain couples TRBV7-9 to TRBJ2-7, with no clear D. This CDR3 spans 15 amino acids. Per germline, CDR1 SEHNR and CDR2 FQNEAQ (reference sequence). Trimming pared 5 bases from V and 7 bases from J, leaving 21 bases between. This chain's CDR3 is CASSRLFLEAGEQYF. The DNA for the CDR3 is TGTGCCAGCAGCAGACTGTTCCTAGAGGCTGGAGAGCAGTACTTC.

This sequence joins TRBV19 and TRBJ1-5; the D is unclear. Germline CDR1 is LNHDA and CDR2 is SQIVND (reference sequence). The CDR3 runs to 15 residues. Trimming left V 5 bases short and J 0 bases short, with 11 bases between. The CDR3 here is CASSWRQDSNQPQHF. CDR3 bases: TGTGCCAGTAGTTGGAGGCAGGATAGCAATCAGCCCCAGCATTTT.

The chain uses TRBV5-1 and TRBJ2-3, with unresolved D. V lost 0 bases and J lost 2, with 7 bases in between. CDR1 and CDR2 from the germline V gene are SGHRS and YFSETQ. This CDR3 comprises 14 residues. CDR3 loop: CASSLDGITDTQYF. The CDR3 region has the DNA TGCGCCAGCAGCTTGGACGGAATCACAGATACGCAGTATTTT. The full variable domain, rest sourced from reference TRBV5-1 and TRBJ2-3, is KAGVTQTPRYLIKTRGQQVTLSCSPISGHRSVSWYQQTPGQGLQFLFEYFSETQRNKGNFPGRFSGRQFSNSRSEMNVSTLELGDSALYLCASSLDGITDTQYFGPGTRLTVL.

The rearrangement joins TRBV7-6 to TRBJ2-3; TRBD2 is a possible D gene (5 bases). This CDR3 is built from 13 residues. CDR1 SGHVS and CDR2 FNYEAQ come from the germline V gene. Trimming removed 5 bases at V and 3 bases at J, with 9 bases between. The CDR3 loop is CASSTSRTDTQYF. The CDR3 DNA is TGTGCCAGCAGCACTAGTAGAACAGATACGCAGTATTTT.

V usage is TRBV7-8 and J usage is TRBJ1-1; TRBD1 aligns across 9 bases. The CDR3 loop spans 15 amino acids. The V and J ends lost 2 bases and 4 bases, in that order; junction bases with no gene match: 5. CDR1 is SGHVS and CDR2 is FQNEAQ in the germline V gene. The CDR3 DNA sequence: TGTGCCAGCAGCTTATGGGGACAGGGTGGCACTGAAGCTTTCTTT. Protein sequence: CASSLWGQGGTEAFF.

The chain recombines TRBV9 with TRBJ2-3; TRBD2 aligns across 12 bases. CDR1 SGDLS and CDR2 YYNGEE come from the germline V gene. With V trimmed by 3 bases and J by 6 bases, 5 bases remained unmatched. The CDR3 spans 15 residues. CDR3 sequence reads: CASSAYGLAGDTQYF. In nucleotides, the CDR3 is TGTGCCAGCAGCGCCTACGGACTAGCGGGGGATACGCAGTATTTT.